The rows below give T cell receptor beta chains drawn from one sample of a study of blood T cell repertoires in COVID-19. Sequencing was performed with immunoSEQ multiplex PCR; in TCRdb, only in-frame clones are kept and a portion is missing. Here the sample spans 120,000 to 150,000 clones, approximately 89% being singletons. Material for sequencing was peripheral blood. The receptors here all came from a human donor in a cohort sampled during active COVID-19. Each CDR3 is given with its conserved first and last residue. The D gene is left open where the match is weak. Rows may omit the clone size; those that give it use once, few, many or a size class.

abundance: once
d_gene: .
j_gene: TRBJ2-7
v_gene: TRBV5-1
CDR3aa: CASSREAGDEEYEQYF
CDR3nt: TGCGCCAGCAGCCGGGAGGCAGGGGATGAGGAATACGAGCAGTACTTC

abundance: .
d_gene: TRBD2
j_gene: TRBJ2-3
v_gene: TRBV24-1
CDR3aa: CATSAGGETDTQYF
CDR3nt: TGTGCCACCAGTGCCGGGGGGGAAACAGATACGCAGTATTTT

abundance: .
d_gene: TRBD1
j_gene: TRBJ1-5
v_gene: TRBV6-6
CDR3aa: CASSVQGALSPQHF
CDR3nt: TGTGCCAGCAGTGTCCAGGGGGCCCTGTCACCCCAGCATTTT

abundance: few
d_gene: TRBD1
j_gene: TRBJ2-7
v_gene: TRBV11-1
CDR3aa: CASSPRDRYEQYF
CDR3nt: TGTGCCAGCAGCCCCCGGGACAGGTACGAGCAGTACTTC

abundance: .
d_gene: .
j_gene: TRBJ2-1
v_gene: TRBV5-5
CDR3aa: CASSLSGTGYNEQFF
CDR3nt: TGTGCCAGCAGCTTGAGCGGGACAGGCTACAATGAGCAGTTCTTC

abundance: .
d_gene: .
j_gene: TRBJ2-7
v_gene: TRBV20-1
CDR3aa: CSSDGRGKQYF
CDR3nt: TGCAGTTCCGACGGACGGGGGAAGCAGTACTTC

abundance: .
d_gene: TRBD1
j_gene: TRBJ1-1
v_gene: TRBV2
CDR3aa: CASRWDRQNTEAFF
CDR3nt: TGTGCCAGCAGGTGGGACAGACAAAACACTGAAGCTTTCTTT

abundance: once
d_gene: .
j_gene: TRBJ2-5
v_gene: TRBV5-4
CDR3aa: CASGALYGVEETQYF
CDR3nt: TGTGCCAGCGGAGCTCTTTACGGGGTCGAGGAGACCCAGTACTTC

abundance: .
d_gene: TRBD1
j_gene: TRBJ1-1
v_gene: TRBV6-1
CDR3aa: CASSEEQGVTEAFF
CDR3nt: TGTGCCAGCAGTGAAGAGCAGGGGGTGACTGAAGCTTTCTTT

abundance: .
d_gene: TRBD1
j_gene: TRBJ2-2
v_gene: TRBV7-9
CDR3aa: CASSLAGQGGTGELFF
CDR3nt: TGTGCCAGCAGCTTAGCGGGACAGGGGGGCACCGGGGAGCTGTTTTTT

abundance: .
d_gene: TRBD2
j_gene: TRBJ2-3
v_gene: TRBV11-2
CDR3aa: CASSQERLAGGYTDTQYF
CDR3nt: TGTGCCAGCAGCCAAGAAAGATTAGCGGGGGGGTACACAGATACGCAGTATTTT

abundance: .
d_gene: TRBD1
j_gene: TRBJ1-2
v_gene: TRBV18
CDR3aa: CASSPQTGSYGYTF
CDR3nt: TGTGCCAGCTCACCACAGACAGGGTCCTATGGCTACACCTTC

abundance: .
d_gene: TRBD2
j_gene: TRBJ2-2
v_gene: TRBV6-2/TRBV6-3
CDR3aa: CASSPGTSGGWAGELFF
CDR3nt: TGTGCCAGCAGTCCGGGGACTAGCGGGGGCTGGGCCGGGGAGCTGTTTTTT

abundance: .
d_gene: .
j_gene: TRBJ1-1
v_gene: TRBV6-5
CDR3aa: CASSYSGGRMNTEAFF
CDR3nt: TGTGCCAGCAGTTACTCAGGGGGTCGGATGAACACTGAAGCTTTCTTT

abundance: .
d_gene: .
j_gene: TRBJ2-7
v_gene: TRBV12-3/TRBV12-4
CDR3aa: CASSFPGSEQYF
CDR3nt: TGTGCCAGCAGTTTCCCGGGGTCCGAGCAGTACTTC

abundance: .
d_gene: TRBD2
j_gene: TRBJ2-7
v_gene: TRBV7-2
CDR3aa: CASSPTSGTYEQYF
CDR3nt: TGTGCCAGCAGCCCGACTAGCGGAACCTACGAGCAGTACTTC

abundance: many
d_gene: TRBD1
j_gene: TRBJ1-2
v_gene: TRBV5-6
CDR3aa: CASSSTGADYGYTF
CDR3nt: TGTGCCAGCAGCTCGACAGGGGCGGACTATGGCTACACCTTC

abundance: .
d_gene: TRBD1
j_gene: TRBJ1-2
v_gene: TRBV6-5
CDR3aa: CASTRTGLDGYTF
CDR3nt: TGTGCCAGCACCCGGACAGGGCTAGATGGCTACACCTTC

abundance: .
d_gene: .
j_gene: TRBJ2-7
v_gene: TRBV11-2
CDR3aa: CASSLESDSYEQYF
CDR3nt: TGTGCCAGCAGCTTAGAATCAGATTCCTACGAGCAGTACTTC

abundance: once
d_gene: .
j_gene: TRBJ2-2
v_gene: TRBV5-1
CDR3aa: CASSLGPQGGNTGELFF
CDR3nt: TGCGCCAGCAGCTTGGGCCCCCAGGGGGGCAACACCGGGGAGCTGTTTTTT

abundance: .
d_gene: .
j_gene: TRBJ2-5
v_gene: TRBV5-4
CDR3aa: CASSLADSQETQYF
CDR3nt: TGTGCCAGCAGCTTGGCCGACAGTCAAGAGACCCAGTACTTC

abundance: .
d_gene: .
j_gene: TRBJ1-2
v_gene: TRBV30
CDR3aa: CAWSVKGINYGYTF
CDR3nt: TGTGCCTGGAGTGTAAAGGGGATCAACTATGGCTACACCTTC

abundance: .
d_gene: .
j_gene: TRBJ1-2
v_gene: TRBV6-1
CDR3aa: CASSETSNYGYTF
CDR3nt: TGTGCCAGCAGTGAGACAAGTAACTATGGCTACACCTTC

abundance: .
d_gene: TRBD1
j_gene: TRBJ1-3
v_gene: TRBV3-1/TRBV3-2
CDR3aa: CASSRRQGSGNTIYF
CDR3nt: TGTGCCAGCAGCCGTCGACAGGGGTCTGGAAACACCATATATTTT

abundance: .
d_gene: TRBD2
j_gene: TRBJ2-1
v_gene: TRBV9
CDR3aa: CASSVGLAGGNEQFF
CDR3nt: TGTGCCAGCAGCGTTGGGCTAGCGGGGGGGAATGAGCAGTTCTTC

abundance: .
d_gene: .
j_gene: TRBJ2-1
v_gene: TRBV21-1
CDR3aa: CASSSQLAGTYNEQFF
CDR3nt: TGTGCCAGCAGCAGCCAACTAGCGGGTACGTACAATGAGCAGTTCTTC

abundance: .
d_gene: .
j_gene: TRBJ1-2
v_gene: TRBV5-8
CDR3aa: CASSLRGHGYGYTF
CDR3nt: TGTGCCAGCAGCTTGAGGGGACATGGCTATGGCTACACCTTC

abundance: .
d_gene: .
j_gene: TRBJ1-6
v_gene: TRBV19
CDR3aa: CASSDRVSDSPLHF
CDR3nt: TGTGCCAGTAGTGACCGGGTCTCAGATTCACCCCTCCACTTT

abundance: once
d_gene: .
j_gene: TRBJ2-7
v_gene: TRBV7-9
CDR3aa: CASSLAAASYEQYF
CDR3nt: TGTGCCAGCAGCTTAGCAGCGGCAAGCTACGAGCAGTACTTC

abundance: .
d_gene: .
j_gene: TRBJ1-5
v_gene: TRBV11-2
CDR3aa: CASSLRGQPQHF
CDR3nt: TGTGCCAGCAGCTTAAGAGGACAGCCCCAGCATTTT

abundance: .
d_gene: .
j_gene: TRBJ1-1
v_gene: TRBV10-2
CDR3aa: CASRDLSNTEAFF
CDR3nt: TGCGCCAGCCGGGACTTATCGAACACTGAAGCTTTCTTT

abundance: .
d_gene: .
j_gene: TRBJ1-1
v_gene: TRBV2
CDR3aa: CASSEDQMEGGTEAFF
CDR3nt: TGTGCCAGCAGTGAAGACCAAATGGAAGGGGGCACTGAAGCTTTCTTT

abundance: .
d_gene: TRBD1
j_gene: TRBJ1-1
v_gene: TRBV5-1
CDR3aa: CASSLVEGAETEAFF
CDR3nt: TGCGCCAGCAGCTTGGTGGAGGGGGCTGAAACTGAAGCTTTCTTT

abundance: .
d_gene: TRBD1
j_gene: TRBJ2-3
v_gene: TRBV20-1
CDR3aa: CSASDRGRTDTQYF
CDR3nt: TGCAGTGCTAGTGACAGGGGCCGCACAGATACGCAGTATTTT

abundance: .
d_gene: .
j_gene: TRBJ1-1
v_gene: TRBV7-9
CDR3aa: CASSPSGDF
CDR3nt: TGTGCCAGCAGCCCCTCAGGGGACTTT

abundance: .
d_gene: .
j_gene: TRBJ1-1
v_gene: TRBV30
CDR3aa: CASFKELFLDTEAFF
CDR3nt: TGTGCCTCCTTTAAGGAGTTATTTTTAGACACTGAAGCTTTCTTT

abundance: .
d_gene: TRBD1
j_gene: TRBJ1-4
v_gene: TRBV12-3/TRBV12-4
CDR3aa: CASSPAGTGPLFF
CDR3nt: TGTGCCAGCAGTCCCGCCGGGACAGGGCCACTGTTTTTT

abundance: .
d_gene: .
j_gene: TRBJ1-1
v_gene: TRBV5-6
CDR3aa: CASSLVGGDTEAFF
CDR3nt: TGTGCCAGCAGCTTGGTAGGGGGGGACACTGAAGCTTTCTTT

abundance: .
d_gene: TRBD2
j_gene: TRBJ2-5
v_gene: TRBV12-3/TRBV12-4
CDR3aa: CASTRGLVETQYF
CDR3nt: TGTGCCAGCACCCGCGGACTAGTAGAGACCCAGTACTTC

abundance: .
d_gene: TRBD1
j_gene: TRBJ1-1
v_gene: TRBV11-2
CDR3aa: CASSWQTGWNTEAFF
CDR3nt: TGTGCCAGCAGCTGGCAGACAGGGTGGAACACTGAAGCTTTCTTT

abundance: .
d_gene: .
j_gene: TRBJ2-3
v_gene: TRBV9
CDR3aa: CASRADATDTQYF
CDR3nt: TGTGCCAGCAGAGCGGACGCCACAGATACGCAGTATTTT

abundance: .
d_gene: .
j_gene: TRBJ2-3
v_gene: TRBV5-1
CDR3aa: CASSLGGTPRDTQYF
CDR3nt: TGCGCCAGCAGCTTGGGCGGGACCCCCCGGGATACGCAGTATTTT

abundance: once
d_gene: .
j_gene: TRBJ2-7
v_gene: TRBV25-1
CDR3aa: CASSEYKGVTYEQYF
CDR3nt: TGTGCCAGCAGTGAATATAAGGGGGTGACCTACGAGCAGTACTTC

abundance: .
d_gene: .
j_gene: TRBJ2-1
v_gene: TRBV2
CDR3aa: CASRGRAKQFF
CDR3nt: TGTGCCAGCAGAGGCAGGGCTAAGCAGTTCTTC

abundance: .
d_gene: .
j_gene: TRBJ1-1
v_gene: TRBV7-9
CDR3aa: CASSLVGQGTYLNTFF
CDR3nt: .

abundance: .
d_gene: .
j_gene: TRBJ2-3
v_gene: TRBV19
CDR3aa: CASSMGQTTTDTQYF
CDR3nt: TGTGCCAGTAGTATGGGCCAGACAACCACAGATACGCAGTATTTT

abundance: .
d_gene: TRBD2
j_gene: TRBJ2-1
v_gene: TRBV30
CDR3aa: CAWRGSGGPRFF
CDR3nt: TGTGCCTGGAGGGGTAGCGGGGGGCCCAGGTTCTTC

abundance: once
d_gene: .
j_gene: TRBJ1-1
v_gene: TRBV9
CDR3aa: CASSVRGYDTEAFF
CDR3nt: TGTGCCAGCAGCGTCCGCGGATACGACACTGAAGCTTTCTTT

abundance: once
d_gene: .
j_gene: TRBJ1-5
v_gene: TRBV6-5
CDR3aa: CASNPPGGQPQHF
CDR3nt: TGTGCCAGCAACCCCCCGGGGGGTCAGCCCCAGCATTTT

abundance: .
d_gene: TRBD2
j_gene: TRBJ2-7
v_gene: TRBV6-1
CDR3aa: CASSESGGVYEQYF
CDR3nt: TGTGCCAGCAGTGAAAGCGGGGGGGTCTACGAGCAGTACTTC

abundance: .
d_gene: .
j_gene: TRBJ2-7
v_gene: TRBV6-1
CDR3aa: CASSDAGSSYEQYF
CDR3nt: TGTGCCAGCAGTGACGCGGGGAGCTCCTACGAGCAGTACTTC

abundance: .
d_gene: .
j_gene: TRBJ2-3
v_gene: TRBV5-1
CDR3aa: CASQRVGATDTQYF
CDR3nt: TGCGCCAGCCAACGTGTAGGGGCCACAGATACGCAGTATTTT

abundance: .
d_gene: .
j_gene: TRBJ2-3
v_gene: TRBV14
CDR3aa: CASSTFSGTDTQYF
CDR3nt: TGTGCCAGCAGCACTTTTTCCGGGACAGATACGCAGTATTTT